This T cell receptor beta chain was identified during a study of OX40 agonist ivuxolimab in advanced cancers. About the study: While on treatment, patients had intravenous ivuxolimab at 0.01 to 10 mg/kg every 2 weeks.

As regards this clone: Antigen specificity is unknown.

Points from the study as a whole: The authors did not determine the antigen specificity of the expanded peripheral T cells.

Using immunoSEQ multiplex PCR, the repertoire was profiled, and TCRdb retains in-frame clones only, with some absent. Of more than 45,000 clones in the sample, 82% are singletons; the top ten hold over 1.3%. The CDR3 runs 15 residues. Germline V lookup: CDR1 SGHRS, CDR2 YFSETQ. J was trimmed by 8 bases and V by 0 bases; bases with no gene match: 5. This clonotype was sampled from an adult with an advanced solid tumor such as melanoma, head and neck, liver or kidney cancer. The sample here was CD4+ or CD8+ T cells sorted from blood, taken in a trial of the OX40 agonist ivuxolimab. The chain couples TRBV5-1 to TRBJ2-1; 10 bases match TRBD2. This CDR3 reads CASSLVPSGSYEQFF. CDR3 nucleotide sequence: TGCGCCAGCAGCTTGGTTCCTAGCGGGAGCTATGAGCAGTTCTTC.